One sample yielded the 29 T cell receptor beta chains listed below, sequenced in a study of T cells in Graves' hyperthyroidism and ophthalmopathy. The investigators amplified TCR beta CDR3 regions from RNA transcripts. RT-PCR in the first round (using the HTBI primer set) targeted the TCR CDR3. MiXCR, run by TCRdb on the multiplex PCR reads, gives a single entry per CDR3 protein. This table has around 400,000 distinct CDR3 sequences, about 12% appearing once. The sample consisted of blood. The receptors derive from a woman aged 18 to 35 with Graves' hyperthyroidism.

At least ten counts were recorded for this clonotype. The DNA for the CDR3 is TGTGCCACCAGTGATTACGGCAGGGGAAAGGACTATGGCTACACCTTC. This translates into CATSDYGRGKDYGYTF. The rearrangement uses TRBV24-1 and TRBJ1-2; D possibly corresponds to TRBD1 (6 bases). V dropped 2 bases and J dropped 3 bases, with 15 bases sitting between them. The germline gives CDR1 KGHDR, CDR2 SFDVKD. The CDR3 runs 16 residues.

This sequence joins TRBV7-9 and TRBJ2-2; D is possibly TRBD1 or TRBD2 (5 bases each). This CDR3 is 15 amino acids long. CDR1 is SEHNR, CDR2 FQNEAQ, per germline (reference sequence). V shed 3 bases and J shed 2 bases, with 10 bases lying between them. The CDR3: CASSFGDLNTGELFF. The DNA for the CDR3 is TGTGCCAGCAGCTTTGGGGACCTCAACACCGGGGAGCTGTTTTTT.

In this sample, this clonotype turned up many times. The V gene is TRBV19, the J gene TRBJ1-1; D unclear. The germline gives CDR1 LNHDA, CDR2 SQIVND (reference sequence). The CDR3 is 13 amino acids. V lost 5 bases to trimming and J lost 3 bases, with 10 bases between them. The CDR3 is CASSVAADTEAFF. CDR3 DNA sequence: TGTGCCAGTAGTGTGGCAGCGGACACTGAAGCTTTCTTT.

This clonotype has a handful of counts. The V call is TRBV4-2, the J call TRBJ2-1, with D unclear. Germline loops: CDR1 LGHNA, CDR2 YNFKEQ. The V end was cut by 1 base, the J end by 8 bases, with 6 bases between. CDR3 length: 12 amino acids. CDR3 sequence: CASSQVRDEQFF. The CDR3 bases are TGTGCCAGCAGCCAAGTCCGCGATGAGCAGTTCTTC.

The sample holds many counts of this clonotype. CDR3 loop: CASSEEGTYNQPQHF. The CDR3 DNA sequence: TGTGCCAGCAGTGAAGAGGGGACTTACAATCAGCCCCAGCATTTT. The chain employs TRBV2 and TRBJ1-5; possible D gene TRBD1, 5 bases. The germline V gene has CDR1 SNHLY and CDR2 FYNNEI. This CDR3 has 15 amino acids. Trimming stripped 1 base from V and 3 bases from J, with 10 bases between.

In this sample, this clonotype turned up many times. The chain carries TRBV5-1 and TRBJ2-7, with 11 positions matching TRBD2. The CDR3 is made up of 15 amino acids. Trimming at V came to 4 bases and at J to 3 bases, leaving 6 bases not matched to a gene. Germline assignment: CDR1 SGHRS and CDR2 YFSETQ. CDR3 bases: TGCGCCAGCAGCCCTACTAGCGGGAGTATCTACGAGCAGTACTTC. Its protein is CASSPTSGSIYEQYF.

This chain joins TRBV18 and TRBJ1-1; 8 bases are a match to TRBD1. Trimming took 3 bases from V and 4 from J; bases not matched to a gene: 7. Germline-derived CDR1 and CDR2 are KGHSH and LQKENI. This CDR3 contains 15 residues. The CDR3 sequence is CASSPAGRGRTEAFF. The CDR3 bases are TGTGCCAGCTCACCGGCTGGCAGGGGGCGCACTGAAGCTTTCTTT.

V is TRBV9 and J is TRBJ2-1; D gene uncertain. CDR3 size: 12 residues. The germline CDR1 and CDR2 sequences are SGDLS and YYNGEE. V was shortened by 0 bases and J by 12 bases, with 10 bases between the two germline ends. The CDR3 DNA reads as TGTGCCAGCAGCGTAGGCTCCAAGGTGCAGTTCTTC. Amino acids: CASSVGSKVQFF. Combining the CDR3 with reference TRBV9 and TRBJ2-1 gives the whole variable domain DSGVTQTPKHLITATGQRVTLRCSPRSGDLSVYWYQQSLDQGLQFLIQYYNGEERAKGNILERFSAQQFPDLHSELNLSSLELGDSALYFCASSVGSKVQFFGPGTRLTVL.

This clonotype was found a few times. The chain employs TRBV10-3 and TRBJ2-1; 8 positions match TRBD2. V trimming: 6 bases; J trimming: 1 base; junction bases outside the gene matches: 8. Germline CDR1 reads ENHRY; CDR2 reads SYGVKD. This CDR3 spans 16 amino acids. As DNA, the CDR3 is TGTGCCATCAGCCCCACTAGCGGAACATCCTACAATGAGCAGTTCTTC. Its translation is CAISPTSGTSYNEQFF.

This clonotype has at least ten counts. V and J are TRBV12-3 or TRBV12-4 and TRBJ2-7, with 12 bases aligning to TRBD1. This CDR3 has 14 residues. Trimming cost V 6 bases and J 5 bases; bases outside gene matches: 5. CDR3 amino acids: CASRGQGALDEQYF. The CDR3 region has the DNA TGTGCCAGCAGGGGACAGGGGGCCTTGGACGAGCAGTACTTC.

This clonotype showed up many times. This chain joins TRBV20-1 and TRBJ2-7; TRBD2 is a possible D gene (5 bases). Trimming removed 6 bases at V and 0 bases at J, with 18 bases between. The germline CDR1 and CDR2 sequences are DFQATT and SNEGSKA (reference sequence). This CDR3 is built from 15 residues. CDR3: CSAPRTGISSYEQYF. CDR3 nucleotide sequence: TGCAGTGCCCCTAGGACGGGGATTAGCTCCTACGAGCAGTACTTC.

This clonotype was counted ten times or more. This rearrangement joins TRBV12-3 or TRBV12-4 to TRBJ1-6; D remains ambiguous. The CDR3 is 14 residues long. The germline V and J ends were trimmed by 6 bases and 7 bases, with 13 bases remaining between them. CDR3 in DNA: TGTGCCAGCAGCCGTCGGATTCTAAATTCACCCCTCCACTTT. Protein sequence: CASSRRILNSPLHF.

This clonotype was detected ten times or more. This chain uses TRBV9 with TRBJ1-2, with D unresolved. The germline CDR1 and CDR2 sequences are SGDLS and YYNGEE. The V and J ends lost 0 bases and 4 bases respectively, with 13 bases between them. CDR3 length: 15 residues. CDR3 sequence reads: CASSVGAGNFYGYTF. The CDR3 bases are TGTGCCAGCAGCGTAGGTGCGGGGAACTTCTATGGCTACACCTTC.

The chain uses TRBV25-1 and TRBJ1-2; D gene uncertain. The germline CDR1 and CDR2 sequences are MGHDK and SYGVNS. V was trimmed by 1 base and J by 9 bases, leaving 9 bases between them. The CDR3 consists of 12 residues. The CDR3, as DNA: TGTGCCAGCAGTGAATTCGAGCAAAGCTACACCTTC. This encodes CASSEFEQSYTF.

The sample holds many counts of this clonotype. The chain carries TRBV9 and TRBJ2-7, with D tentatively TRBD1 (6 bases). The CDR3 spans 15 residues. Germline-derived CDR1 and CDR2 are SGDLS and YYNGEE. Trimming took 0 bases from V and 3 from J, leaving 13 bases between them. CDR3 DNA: TGTGCCAGCAGCGTAGAAGAGCAGGGGTTCTACGAGCAGTACTTC. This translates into CASSVEEQGFYEQYF.

CDR3 protein: CASSLKTRGGTENTEAFF. For the CDR3, the DNA is TGTGCCAGCAGCTTGAAAACCAGGGGCGGAACGGAGAACACTGAAGCTTTCTTT. This chain joins TRBV5-6 and TRBJ1-1; a weak D match, TRBD1 (6 bases). This CDR3 has 18 residues. The germline CDR1 and CDR2 sequences are SGHDT and YYEEEE. V shed 1 base and J shed 1 base, with 20 bases lying between them.

CDR3 amino acids: CAWSVPGPDGETQYF. The CDR3 nucleotides are TGTGCCTGGAGTGTACCCGGGCCTGATGGAGAGACCCAGTACTTC. The rearrangement uses TRBV30 and TRBJ2-5; D gene ambiguous. Germline V gene sequence: CDR1 GTSNPN, CDR2 SVGIG (reference sequence). The V end lost 0 bases, the J end lost 4 bases, and 15 bases lay between the germline ends. CDR3 length: 15 amino acids. The variable domain in full, with the rest retrieved from reference TRBV30 and TRBJ2-5, is SQTIHQWPATLVQPVGSPLSLECTVEGTSNPNLYWYRQAAGRGLQLLFYSVGIGQISSEVPQNLSASRPQDRQFILSSKKLLLSDSGFYLCAWSVPGPDGETQYFGPGTRLLVL.

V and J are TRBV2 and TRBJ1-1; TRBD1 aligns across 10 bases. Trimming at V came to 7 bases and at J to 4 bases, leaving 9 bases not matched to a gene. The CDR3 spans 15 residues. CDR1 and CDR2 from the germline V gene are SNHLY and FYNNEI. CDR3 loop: CASKRDRGGITEAFF. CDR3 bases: TGTGCCAGCAAACGGGACAGGGGAGGTATCACTGAAGCTTTCTTT.

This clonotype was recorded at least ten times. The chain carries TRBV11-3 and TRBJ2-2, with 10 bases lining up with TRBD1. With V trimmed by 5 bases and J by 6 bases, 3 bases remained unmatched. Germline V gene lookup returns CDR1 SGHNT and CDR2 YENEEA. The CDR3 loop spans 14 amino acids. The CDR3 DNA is TGTGCCAGCAGCCGAGGACAGGGGGCCGGGGAGCTGTTTTTT. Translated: CASSRGQGAGELFF.

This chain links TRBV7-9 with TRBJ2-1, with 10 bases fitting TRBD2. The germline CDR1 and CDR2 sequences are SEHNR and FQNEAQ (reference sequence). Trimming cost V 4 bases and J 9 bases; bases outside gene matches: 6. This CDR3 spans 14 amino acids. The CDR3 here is CASSWSGGDPEQFF. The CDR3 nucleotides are TGTGCCAGCAGCTGGAGCGGGGGGGACCCTGAGCAGTTCTTC.

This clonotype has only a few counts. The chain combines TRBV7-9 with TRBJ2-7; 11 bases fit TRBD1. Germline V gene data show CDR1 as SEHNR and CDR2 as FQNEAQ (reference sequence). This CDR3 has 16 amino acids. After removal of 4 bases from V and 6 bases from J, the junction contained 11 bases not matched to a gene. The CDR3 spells CASSSSPRTGGLEQYF. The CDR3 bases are TGTGCCAGCAGCTCTTCCCCTAGGACAGGGGGCCTCGAGCAGTACTTC.

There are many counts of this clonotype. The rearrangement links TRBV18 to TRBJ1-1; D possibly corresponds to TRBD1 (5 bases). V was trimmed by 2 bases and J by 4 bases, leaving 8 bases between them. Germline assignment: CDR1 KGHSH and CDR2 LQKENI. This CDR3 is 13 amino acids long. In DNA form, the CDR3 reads TGTGCCAGCTCACCAGGGGACGGCACTGAAGCTTTCTTT. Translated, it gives CASSPGDGTEAFF. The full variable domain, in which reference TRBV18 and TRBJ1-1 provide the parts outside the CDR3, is NAGVMQNPRHLVRRRGQEARLRCSPMKGHSHVYWYRQLPEEGLKFMVYLQKENIIDESGMPKERFSAEFPKEGPSILRIQQVVRGDSAAYFCASSPGDGTEAFFGQGTRLTVV.

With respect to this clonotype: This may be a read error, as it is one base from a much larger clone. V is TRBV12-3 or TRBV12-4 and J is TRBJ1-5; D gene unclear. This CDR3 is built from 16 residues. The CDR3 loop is CASNLGRRSGNQPQHF. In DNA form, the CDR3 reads TGTGCCAGCAATTTAGGGCGGAGGAGCGGCAATCAGCCCCAGCATTTT.

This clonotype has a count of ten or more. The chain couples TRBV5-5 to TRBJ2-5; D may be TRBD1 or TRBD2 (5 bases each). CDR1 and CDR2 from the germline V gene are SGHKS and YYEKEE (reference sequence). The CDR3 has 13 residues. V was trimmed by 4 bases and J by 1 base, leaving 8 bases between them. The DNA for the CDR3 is TGTGCCAGCAGCCACGGGACCCAAGAGACCCAGTACTTC. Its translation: CASSHGTQETQYF.

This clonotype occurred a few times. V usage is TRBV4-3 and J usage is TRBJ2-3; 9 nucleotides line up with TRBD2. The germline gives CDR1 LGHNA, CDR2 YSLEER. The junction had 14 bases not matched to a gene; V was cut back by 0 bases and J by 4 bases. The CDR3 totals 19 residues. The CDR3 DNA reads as TGCGCCAGCAGCCAAGAGACTAGCGGAACCGCGGGGGGGGCAGATACGCAGTATTTT. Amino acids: CASSQETSGTAGGADTQYF.

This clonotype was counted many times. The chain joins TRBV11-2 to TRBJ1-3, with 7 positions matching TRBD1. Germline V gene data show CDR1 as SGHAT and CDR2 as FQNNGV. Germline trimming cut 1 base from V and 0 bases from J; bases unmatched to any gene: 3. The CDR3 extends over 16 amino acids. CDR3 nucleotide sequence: TGTGCCAGCAGCTTAGGGGGACAGCACTCTGGAAACACCATATATTTT. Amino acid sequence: CASSLGGQHSGNTIYF.

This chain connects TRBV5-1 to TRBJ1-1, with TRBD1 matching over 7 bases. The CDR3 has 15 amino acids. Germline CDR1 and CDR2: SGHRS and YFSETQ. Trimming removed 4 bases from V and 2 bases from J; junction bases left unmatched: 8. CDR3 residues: CASSPSPGGNTEAFF. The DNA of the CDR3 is TGCGCCAGCAGCCCGAGCCCAGGGGGAAACACTGAAGCTTTCTTT.

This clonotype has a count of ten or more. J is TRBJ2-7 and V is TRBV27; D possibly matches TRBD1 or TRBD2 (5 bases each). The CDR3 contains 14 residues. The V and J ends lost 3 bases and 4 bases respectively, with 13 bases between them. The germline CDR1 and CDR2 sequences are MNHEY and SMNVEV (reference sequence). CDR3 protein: CASSLSGRQYEQYF. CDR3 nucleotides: TGTGCCAGCAGTTTGTCGGGGCGGCAATACGAGCAGTACTTC.

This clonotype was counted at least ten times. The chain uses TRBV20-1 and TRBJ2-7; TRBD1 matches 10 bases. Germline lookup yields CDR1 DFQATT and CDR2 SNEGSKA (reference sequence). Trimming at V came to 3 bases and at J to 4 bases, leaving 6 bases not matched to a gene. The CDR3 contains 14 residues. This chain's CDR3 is CSARVGTGAYEQYF. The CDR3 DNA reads TGCAGTGCTAGGGTTGGGACAGGGGCTTACGAGCAGTACTTC.